These 6 T cell receptor beta chains originate from one sample sequenced in a study of blood T cell repertoires in COVID-19. The protocol was immunoSEQ multiplex PCR, while the TCRdb copy is restricted to in-frame clones and leaves out a portion. Found here are 250,000 to 350,000 clones, roughly 87% of them singletons; the top ten hold 8.5% to 10%. The sample consisted of PBMCs or T cells enriched from blood (not recorded which). The receptors shown here come from a woman under 30 who had recovered from COVID-19.

This rearrangement joins TRBV6-1 to TRBJ2-7, with 7 bases aligning to TRBD1. The V gene end was trimmed by 0 bases and the J gene end by 5 bases; junction bases not matched to a gene: 13. The germline V gene has CDR1 MNHNS and CDR2 SASEGT. The CDR3 has 17 amino acids. In nucleotides, the CDR3 is TGTGCCAGCAGTGAAGCGGCGAGGGGGCGCTTCGTCCACGAGCAGTACTTC. This sequence encodes CASSEAARGRFVHEQYF.

This chain links TRBV6-5 with TRBJ2-1, with TRBD1 matching over 9 bases. Germline CDR1 reads MNHEY; CDR2 reads SVGAGI. V lost 0 bases, J lost 8 bases, and 5 bases stayed unmatched. CDR3 length: 15 residues. The CDR3 DNA reads as TGTGCCAGCAGTTACTCGGTGGACAGGGGTGATGAGCAGTTCTTC. Translation gives CASSYSVDRGDEQFF.

This rearrangement joins TRBV3-1 (or the pseudogene TRBV3-2) to TRBJ1-1; D is ambiguous. There are 14 residues in the CDR3. Germline CDR1 is LGHDT and CDR2 is YNNKEL (reference sequence). The germline V and J ends were trimmed by 0 bases and 2 bases, with 7 bases remaining between them. Here the CDR3 reads CASSQDARNTEAFF. As DNA, the CDR3 is TGTGCCAGCAGCCAAGATGCCAGAAACACTGAAGCTTTCTTT.

The chain couples TRBV6-2 or TRBV6-3 to TRBJ2-1; 8 bases align to TRBD1. The CDR3 spans 14 residues. J gave up 4 bases and V 5 bases, and 4 bases lay outside the gene matches. Germline-derived CDR1 and CDR2 are MNHEY and SVGEGT. This CDR3 reads CASSDRTGYNEQFF. Here the CDR3 DNA reads TGTGCCAGCAGTGACCGGACAGGGTACAATGAGCAGTTCTTC.

V is TRBV5-1 and J is TRBJ1-4; D is perhaps TRBD1 (5 bases). Trimming shortened V by 0 bases and J by 8 bases, and 5 bases separated the two germline ends. The CDR3 extends over 12 amino acids. CDR1 and CDR2 from the germline V gene are SGHRS and YFSETQ. For the CDR3, the DNA is TGCGCCAGCAGCTTGGGGGGCGAAAAACTGTTTTTT. It specifies CASSLGGEKLFF.

The gene calls are TRBV7-2 and TRBJ1-2, with D unclear. The CDR3 length is 13 residues. The germline CDR1 and CDR2 sequences are SGHTA and FQGNSA. The V gene lost 5 bases and the J gene lost 3 bases, with 10 bases spanning the gap. The CDR3 sequence: CASSPQLDYGYTF. CDR3 nucleotides: TGTGCCAGCAGCCCCCAACTTGACTATGGCTACACCTTC. Filled out from reference TRBV7-2 and TRBJ1-2, the complete variable domain reads GAGVSQSPSNKVTEKGKDVELRCDPISGHTALYWYRQSLGQGLEFLIYFQGNSAPDKSGLPSDRFSAERTGGSVSTLTIQRTQQEDSAVYLCASSPQLDYGYTFGSGTRLTVV.